This passage covers 5 T cell receptor beta chains from one sample sequenced in a study of T cell responses to AZD1222 COVID-19 vaccine. Sequencing used immunoSEQ multiplex PCR; TCRdb keeps in-frame clones, though not all of them. The sample consists of about 84,000 clones, approximately 85% of them appearing once. Specimen: peripheral blood, collected 28 days after the second AZD1222 dose. All receptors derive from an adult who received the AZD1222 COVID-19 vaccine.

The chain joins TRBV9 to TRBJ2-7; D gene unclear. Trimming pared 3 bases from V and 5 bases from J, leaving 18 bases between. Germline V CDR1 and CDR2: SGDLS, YYNGEE. The CDR3 is 15 amino acids. CDR3 sequence reads: CASSADLFSTNEQYF. Here the CDR3 DNA reads TGTGCCAGCAGCGCCGACCTTTTTAGTACTAACGAGCAGTACTTC.

This rearrangement joins TRBV29-1 to TRBJ1-2; the match to TRBD1 covers 9 bases. V lost 7 bases to trimming and J lost 6 bases; unmatched junction nucleotides: 9. The CDR3 has 13 residues. CDR1 SQVTM and CDR2 ANQGSEA come from the germline V gene. The chain's CDR3 is CSARGQGKNGYTF. In nucleotides, the CDR3 is TGCAGCGCCCGGGGACAGGGCAAGAATGGCTACACCTTC.

This rearrangement joins TRBV2 to TRBJ2-7, with TRBD2 identical over 11 bases. Germline V CDR1 and CDR2: SNHLY, FYNNEI. V lost 9 bases, J lost 4 bases, and 2 bases stayed unmatched. The CDR3 covers 12 residues. The CDR3 loop reads CASGLAGYEQYF. CDR3 nucleotides: TGTGCCAGTGGACTAGCGGGTTACGAGCAGTACTTC.

V gene TRBV19 combines with J gene TRBJ1-4; D is unclear. The CDR3 loop spans 13 amino acids. Germline loops: CDR1 LNHDA, CDR2 SQIVND (reference sequence). V was pared by 8 bases and J by 7 bases, with 14 bases between. The chain's CDR3 is CASSLGWGEKLFF. DNA for the CDR3: TGTGCCAGTTCTCTAGGATGGGGTGAAAAACTGTTTTTT.

The genes are TRBV28 and TRBJ2-7, with TRBD1 identical over 9 bases. Germline-derived CDR1 and CDR2 are MDHEN and SYDVKM. The length of the CDR3 is 15 residues. V lost 2 bases and J lost 2; bases outside the gene matches: 4. Here the CDR3 reads CASSLTGTGTYEQYF. The CDR3 nucleotides read TGTGCCAGCAGTTTAACCGGGACAGGGACCTACGAGCAGTACTTC.